This T cell receptor (beta chain) was identified in a study of shared clonotypes between healthy human individuals. The CDR3 covers 14 residues. CDR1 is SGHRS and CDR2 is YFSETQ in the germline V gene. V shed 0 bases and J shed 5 bases, with 12 bases lying between them. A remark on this clone: Antigen unknown.

The genomic DNA of each subset was split evenly across several immunoSEQ plates. Sequencing used immunoSEQ multiplex PCR; TCRdb keeps in-frame clones, though not all of them. The table records hundreds of thousands of clones, less than 80% of them present only once. CD4+ cell separation produced CD45RA+ naive and CD45RA-negative memory subsets. General study results and limits: On the whole, naive subsets had larger estimated richness than memory subsets had. Sharing across four donors was seen in roughly 5.2% of naive CD4 clonotypes.

The material sequenced was memory CD4+ T cells sorted from blood. Indicated subset: CD45RA-negative fraction. The TCR originated in a woman in her twenties or thirties in good health. The gene calls are TRBV5-1 and TRBJ2-7, with D unresolved. CDR3 loop: CASSLGLSVDEQYF. CDR3 in DNA: TGCGCCAGCAGCTTGGGTTTGTCAGTCGACGAGCAGTACTTC.